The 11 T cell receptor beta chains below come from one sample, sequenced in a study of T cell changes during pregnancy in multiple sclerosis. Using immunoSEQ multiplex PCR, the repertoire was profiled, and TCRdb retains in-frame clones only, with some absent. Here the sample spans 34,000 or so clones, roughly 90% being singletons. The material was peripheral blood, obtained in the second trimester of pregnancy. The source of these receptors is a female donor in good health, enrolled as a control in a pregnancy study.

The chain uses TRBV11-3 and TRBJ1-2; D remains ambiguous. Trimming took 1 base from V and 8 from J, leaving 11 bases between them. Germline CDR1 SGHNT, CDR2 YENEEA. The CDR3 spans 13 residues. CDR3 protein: CASSLVGGSGYTF. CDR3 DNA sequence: TGTGCCAGCAGCTTAGTAGGAGGGTCCGGCTACACCTTC.

This CDR3 reads CASSIFRFSGNTIYF. The CDR3 bases are TGTGCCAGTAGTATATTTCGGTTCTCTGGAAACACCATATATTTT. The chain couples TRBV19 to TRBJ1-3; D remains unclear. Deletions cut 2 bases from V and 0 bases from J, with 8 bases between. CDR3 length: 15 residues. Germline-derived CDR1 and CDR2 are LNHDA and SQIVND (reference sequence).

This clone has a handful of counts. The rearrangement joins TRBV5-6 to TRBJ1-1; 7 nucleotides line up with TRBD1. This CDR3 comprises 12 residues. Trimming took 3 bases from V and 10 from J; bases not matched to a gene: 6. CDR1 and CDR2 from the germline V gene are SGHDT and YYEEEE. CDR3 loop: CASSSEDRVAFF. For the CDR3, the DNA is TGTGCCAGCAGCTCCGAAGACAGGGTAGCTTTCTTT. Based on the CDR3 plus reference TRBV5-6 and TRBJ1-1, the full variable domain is DAGVTQSPTHLIKTRGQQVTLRCSPKSGHDTVSWYQQALGQGPQFIFQYYEEEERQRGNFPDRFSGHQFPNYSSELNVNALLLGDSALYLCASSSEDRVAFFGQGTRLTVV.

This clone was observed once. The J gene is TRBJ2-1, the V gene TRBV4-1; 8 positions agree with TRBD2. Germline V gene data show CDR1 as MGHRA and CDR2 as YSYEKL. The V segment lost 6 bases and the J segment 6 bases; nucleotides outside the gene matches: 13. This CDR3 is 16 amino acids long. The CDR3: CASSYLRSGGRNEQFF. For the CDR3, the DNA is TGCGCCAGCAGTTACTTGAGGAGCGGGGGCCGCAATGAGCAGTTCTTC.

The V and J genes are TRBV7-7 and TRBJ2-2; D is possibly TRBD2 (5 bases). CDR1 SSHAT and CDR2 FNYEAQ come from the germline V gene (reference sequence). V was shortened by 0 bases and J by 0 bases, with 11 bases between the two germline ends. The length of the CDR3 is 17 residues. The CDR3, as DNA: TGTGCCAGCAGCTTAGCCCTGGGAGCCACGAACACCGGGGAGCTGTTTTTT. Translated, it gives CASSLALGATNTGELFF.

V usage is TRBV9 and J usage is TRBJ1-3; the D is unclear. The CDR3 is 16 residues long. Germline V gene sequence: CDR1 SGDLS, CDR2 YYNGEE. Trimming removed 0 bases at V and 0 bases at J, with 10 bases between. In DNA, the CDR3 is TGTGCCAGCAGCGTAGGGCCCACCAGCTCTGGAAACACCATATATTTT. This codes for CASSVGPTSSGNTIYF.

CDR3 bases: TGTGCCAGCAGTGAGAATCGCAGGAACTATGGCTACACCTTC. This gives the protein CASSENRRNYGYTF. V and J are TRBV6-1 and TRBJ1-2; D gene ambiguous. Trimming removed 3 bases at V and 2 bases at J, with 10 bases between. This CDR3 is 14 amino acids long. CDR1 is MNHNS, CDR2 SASEGT, per germline.

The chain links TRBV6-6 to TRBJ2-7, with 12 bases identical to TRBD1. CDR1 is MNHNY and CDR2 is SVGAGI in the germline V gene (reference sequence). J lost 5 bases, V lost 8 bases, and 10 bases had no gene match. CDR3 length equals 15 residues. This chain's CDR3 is CASRDRDRGLNEQYF. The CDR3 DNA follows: TGTGCCAGCCGTGACCGGGACAGGGGGCTAAACGAGCAGTACTTC.

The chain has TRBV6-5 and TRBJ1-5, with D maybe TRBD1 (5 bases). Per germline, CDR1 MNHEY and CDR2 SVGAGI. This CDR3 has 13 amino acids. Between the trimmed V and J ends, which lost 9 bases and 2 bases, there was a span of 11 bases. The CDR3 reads CASSRGGNQPQHF. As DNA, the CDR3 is TGTGCCAGTTCCCGGGGGGGCAATCAGCCCCAGCATTTT.

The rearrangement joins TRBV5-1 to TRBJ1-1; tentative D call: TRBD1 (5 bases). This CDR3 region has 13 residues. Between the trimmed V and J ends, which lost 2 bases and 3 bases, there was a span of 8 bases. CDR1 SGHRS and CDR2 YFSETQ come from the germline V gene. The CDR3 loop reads CASSFGGYTEAFF. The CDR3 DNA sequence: TGCGCCAGCAGCTTCGGGGGGTACACTGAAGCTTTCTTT.

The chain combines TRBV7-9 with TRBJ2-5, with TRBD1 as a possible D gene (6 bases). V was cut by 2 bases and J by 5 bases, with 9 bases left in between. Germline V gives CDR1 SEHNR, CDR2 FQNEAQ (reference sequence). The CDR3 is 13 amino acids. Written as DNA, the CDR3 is TGTGCCAGCAGCTTACCGAGGGGGGAGACCCAGTACTTC. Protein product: CASSLPRGETQYF. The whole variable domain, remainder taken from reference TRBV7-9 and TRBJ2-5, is DTGVSQNPRHKITKRGQNVTFRCDPISEHNRLYWYRQTLGQGPEFLTYFQNEAQLEKSRLLSDRFSAERPKGSFSTLEIQRTEQGDSAMYLCASSLPRGETQYFGPGTRLLVL.